This T cell receptor (beta chain) was recovered during a study of T cell clones after liver transplantation. As for the study in general: Apart from three HCV-positive recipients, transplants were for non-autoimmune, non-viral reasons.

Measured with immunoSEQ multiplex PCR; TCRdb has only the in-frame clones, and not every one. The table shows 95,000 to 130,000 clones, with over 75% occurring only once. CD3+CD4+ and CD3+CD8+ cells were FACS-sorted from thawed unstimulated PBMCs. This clonotype was sampled from a human patient who received a liver transplant. Part of the T cells may come from the graft donor. The material was CD4+ T cells from blood, obtained 12 months after liver transplant.

CDR3 sequence (DNA): TGCGCCAGCAGCTTCGACAGGGGTCGAGACACTGAAGCTTTCTTT. Translating it yields CASSFDRGRDTEAFF. The gene calls are TRBV5-1 and TRBJ1-1; 8 bases match TRBD1. The CDR3 loop spans 15 amino acids. The ends lost 2 bases at V and 3 bases at J; junction bases unmatched: 6. From germline, CDR1 is SGHRS and CDR2 YFSETQ.